This paragraph reports one TCR beta chain. As yet, its antigen is unknown. The data were obtained in a study of T cell responses to AZD1222 COVID-19 vaccine. Overall study findings and caveats: Increases in Spike-specific TCR breadth and depth were seen after two AZD1222 doses. Dominant at 160-218 and 743-854, vaccine-associated CD4 TCRs also spanned spike. Only a handful of people who got AZD1222 tested seropositive at baseline.

Trimming shortened V by 4 bases and J by 6 bases, and 11 bases separated the two germline ends. The CDR3 extends over 13 amino acids. Germline-derived CDR1 and CDR2 are SGHDT and YYEEEE. Some clones are missing from TCRdb's copy, which holds only in-frame ones; the method was immunoSEQ multiplex PCR. The data contain more than 95,000 clones, 75% to 90% of them singletons. The TCR originated in an adult who received the AZD1222 COVID-19 vaccine. This chain uses TRBV5-6 with TRBJ1-5, with D hard to call. This sample comprised peripheral blood, obtained 28 days after the second AZD1222 dose. The CDR3 region has the DNA TGTGCCAGCAGCCAGTCGCTGAGTCAGCCCCAGCATTTT. It translates to CASSQSLSQPQHF.